The rows below give T cell receptor beta chains drawn from one sample of a study of T cell responses to AZD1222 COVID-19 vaccine. Assay: immunoSEQ multiplex PCR; the TCRdb copy retains only in-frame clones and omits some. This table has about 150,000 clones, more than 90% appearing once. The specimen comprised peripheral blood, sampled on day 0 of AZD1222 vaccination. These receptors were taken from an adult in good health. CDR3s include the opening cysteine and the closing phenylalanine or tryptophan. Each record gives: clone size, J gene, D gene, V gene, CDR3 protein, CDR3 DNA. The D gene is left open where the match is weak. Clone size is shown for a subset of rows, as once, few, many or a class of expanded clone.

- TRBJ2-6 - TRBV11-2 CASSLGGANVLTF TGTGCCAGCAGCTTAGGTGGGGCCAACGTCCTGACTTTC
- TRBJ1-1 - TRBV15 CATSRGQDTEAFF TGTGCCACCAGCAGAGGGCAAGACACTGAAGCTTTCTTT
- TRBJ2-3 - TRBV2 CASGEDGGTDTQYF TGTGCCAGCGGGGAGGATGGGGGCACAGATACGCAGTATTTT
- TRBJ1-6 - TRBV5-6 CASSLRAQNSPLHF TGTGCCAGCAGCTTGAGGGCGCAAAATTCACCCCTCCACTTT
- TRBJ2-3 - TRBV7-9 CASSSITDTQYF TGTGCCAGCAGCTCGATCACAGATACGCAGTATTTT
- TRBJ1-5 - TRBV5-1 CASSFGGDQPQHF TGCGCCAGCAGCTTCGGGGGGGATCAGCCCCAGCATTTT
- TRBJ2-1 TRBD2 TRBV3-1/TRBV3-2 CASSPGTSGDEQFF TGTGCCAGCAGCCCGGGGACTAGCGGGGATGAGCAGTTCTTC
- TRBJ2-2 - TRBV12-3/TRBV12-4 CASSLESTGELFF TGTGCCAGCAGTTTAGAGAGCACCGGGGAGCTGTTTTTT
once TRBJ2-5 TRBD1 TRBV15 CATSTDRDQETQYF TGTGCCACCTCCACCGACAGGGACCAAGAGACCCAGTACTTC
- TRBJ1-1 - TRBV11-2 CASSLTGEAFF TGTGCCAGCAGCTTGACAGGTGAAGCTTTCTTT
- TRBJ1-1 TRBD1 TRBV27 CASYRGSSTEAFF TGTGCCAGCTACAGGGGATCATCCACTGAAGCTTTCTTT
- TRBJ1-5 - TRBV6-5 CASNEQGYRGQPQHF TGTGCCAGCAACGAACAGGGTTATAGGGGTCAGCCCCAGCATTTT
- TRBJ1-2 - TRBV27 CASSLQGSRTQNYGYTF TGTGCCAGCAGTCTCCAGGGAAGCCGAACACAAAACTATGGCTACACCTTC
once TRBJ2-1 TRBD2 TRBV6-2/TRBV6-3 CASSRGETYNEQFF TGTGCCAGCAGCCGGGGGGAAACCTACAATGAGCAGTTCTTC
- TRBJ2-7 - TRBV5-5 CASSTLGQKTYEQYF TGTGCCAGCAGCACCCTCGGACAGAAAACCTACGAGCAGTACTTC
few TRBJ1-1 - TRBV19 CASLEFVGTEAFF TGTGCCAGTCTCGAGTTTGTCGGCACTGAAGCTTTCTTT
- TRBJ2-5 - TRBV20-1 CSGGAQETQYF TGCTCCGGAGGCGCTCAAGAGACCCAGTACTTC
- TRBJ1-2 - TRBV7-2 CASSLGGTYNYGYTF TGTGCCAGCAGCTTAGGAGGGACATATAACTATGGCTACACCTTC
once TRBJ1-1 - TRBV11-2 CASSLFSGSTTNTEAFF TGTGCCAGCAGCCTCTTTAGCGGGTCGACGACGAACACTGAAGCTTTCTTT
- TRBJ1-5 - TRBV18 CASSPAVNQPQHF TGTGCCAGCTCACCTGCAGTGAATCAGCCCCAGCATTTT
- TRBJ1-5 - TRBV3-1/TRBV3-2 CASSQGWGNQPQHF TGTGCCAGCAGCCAAGGGTGGGGCAATCAGCCCCAGCATTTT
- TRBJ1-1 - TRBV6-2/TRBV6-3 CASSWGGRTEAFF TGTGCCAGCAGTTGGGGGGGAAGGACTGAAGCTTTCTTT
- TRBJ1-2 TRBD1 TRBV5-1 CASSPTPGQGANYGYTF TGCGCCAGCAGCCCAACGCCCGGACAGGGGGCTAACTATGGCTACACCTTC
- TRBJ1-2 - TRBV6-5 CASSYSGAGVGGYTF TGTGCCAGCAGTTACTCAGGGGCAGGGGTGGGTGGCTACACCTTC
- TRBJ2-1 TRBD2 TRBV5-1 CASSLLLAGEGEQFF TGCGCCAGCAGCTTATTACTAGCGGGAGAGGGTGAGCAGTTCTTC
once TRBJ1-1 - TRBV19 CASSYRVGITEAFF TGTGCCAGTAGCTACAGGGTTGGAATCACTGAAGCTTTCTTT
- TRBJ2-2 - TRBV12-3/TRBV12-4 CASRGDTGELFF TGTGCCAGCAGGGGGGACACCGGGGAGCTGTTTTTT
- TRBJ2-1 TRBD2 TRBV25-1 CASRVAGDSNEQFF TGTGCCAGCAGAGTAGCGGGAGATAGCAATGAGCAGTTCTTC
many TRBJ2-7 - TRBV2 CASVPPSSYEQYF TGTGCCAGCGTCCCACCGAGCTCCTACGAGCAGTACTTC
- TRBJ1-2 - TRBV6-2/TRBV6-3 CASSLGPRGGYTF TGTGCCAGCAGCCTTGGGCCTAGGGGTGGCTACACCTTC
once TRBJ2-6 - TRBV5-1 CASSLRHLEGLNVLTF TGCGCCAGCAGCTTGCGACACCTAGAAGGGCTCAACGTCCTGACTTTC
- TRBJ2-2 - TRBV21-1 CASSKAEEGANTGELFF TGTGCCAGCAGCAAAGCAGAGGAGGGGGCGAACACCGGGGAGCTGTTTTTT
- TRBJ1-1 - TRBV24-1 CATSDGPATGPYSEAFF TGTGCCACCAGTGATGGACCTGCGACGGGGCCCTACTCTGAAGCTTTCTTT
- TRBJ2-1 TRBD2 TRBV7-3 CASSSSRLAGTNEQFF TGTGCCAGCAGCTCATCCCGACTAGCGGGAACGAATGAGCAGTTCTTC
- TRBJ2-7 - TRBV5-6 CASSRQVYEQYF TGTGCCAGCAGTCGACAGGTGTACGAGCAGTACTTC
once TRBJ2-5 - TRBV12-3/TRBV12-4 CASSLLARETQYF TGTGCCAGCAGTTTACTAGCCCGTGAGACCCAGTACTTC
- TRBJ2-5 - TRBV24-1 CATSGVAQETQYF TGTGCCACCAGTGGAGTGGCCCAAGAGACCCAGTACTTC
- TRBJ2-1 TRBD1 TRBV7-6 CASSLGGTGTSQQFF TGTGCCAGCAGCTTAGGGGGGACAGGGACATCGCAGCAGTTCTTC
- TRBJ2-7 - TRBV13 CASSLGTATYEQYF TGTGCCAGCAGCTTAGGGACAGCCACCTACGAGCAGTACTTC
- TRBJ2-1 TRBD2 TRBV5-1 CASSLGLAGPDEQFF TGCGCCAGCAGCTTGGGGCTAGCGGGGCCGGATGAGCAGTTCTTC
- TRBJ1-2 - TRBV24-1 CATSDFRQGDYGYTF TGTGCCACCAGTGATTTTAGGCAGGGCGACTATGGCTACACCTTC
- TRBJ2-1 - TRBV7-3 CASSFLGGDNEQFF TGTGCCAGCAGCTTTTTAGGCGGGGACAATGAGCAGTTCTTC
once TRBJ1-2 TRBD1 TRBV18 CASSPVGQVYGYTF TGTGCCAGCTCACCAGTGGGACAGGTCTATGGCTACACCTTC
once TRBJ2-2 - TRBV30 CAWSPHTGELFF TGTGCCTGGAGCCCGCACACCGGGGAGCTGTTTTTT
- TRBJ2-1 TRBD1 TRBV28 CASSLGTGVDEQFF TGTGCCAGCAGTTTAGGGACAGGGGTCGATGAGCAGTTCTTC
- TRBJ1-2 - TRBV11-2 CASSPIGRDRYGYTF TGTGCCAGCAGCCCGATTGGCAGGGATCGCTATGGCTACACCTTC
- TRBJ1-2 - TRBV7-2 CASSLGFYGYTF TGTGCCAGCAGCTTAGGATTCTATGGCTACACCTTC
- TRBJ1-5 - TRBV2 CASTEDRFNQPQHF TGTGCCAGCACCGAGGACAGATTCAATCAGCCCCAGCATTTT
few TRBJ2-7 - TRBV28 CASRWDGEQYF TGTGCCAGCAGGTGGGACGGCGAGCAGTACTTC
- TRBJ2-1 - TRBV12-3/TRBV12-4 CASSFRGEQFF TGTGCCAGCAGTTTCCGGGGTGAGCAGTTCTTC
few TRBJ1-4 - TRBV7-2 CASTQGWGGKLFF TGTGCCAGCACCCAAGGGTGGGGGGGAAAACTGTTTTTT
- TRBJ2-5 TRBD1 TRBV27 CASSSSTGGGTQYF TGTGCCAGCAGTTCGTCGACAGGGGGGGGGACCCAGTACTTC